This T cell receptor beta chain was recorded in a study of blood T cell repertoires in COVID-19. Profiling relied on immunoSEQ multiplex PCR, and the TCRdb table lists in-frame clones only, not all of them. The data hold fewer than 200,000 clones, with 88% observed a single time. Sample: peripheral blood. This sequence was found in a middle-aged man with active or convalescent COVID-19.

DNA of the CDR3: TGTGCCAGCAGCACCCTGGGGGGGGCAACGGCCTACGAGCAGTACTTC. Protein product: CASSTLGGATAYEQYF. This chain joins TRBV7-9 and TRBJ2-7; D might be TRBD2 (7 bases). V was shortened by 5 bases and J by 2 bases, with 19 bases between the two germline ends. CDR1 SEHNR and CDR2 FQNEAQ come from the germline V gene (reference sequence). CDR3 length: 16 amino acids. Filled out from reference TRBV7-9 and TRBJ2-7, the complete variable domain reads DTGVSQNPRHKITKRGQNVTFRCDPISEHNRLYWYRQTLGQGPEFLTYFQNEAQLEKSRLLSDRFSAERPKGSFSTLEIQRTEQGDSAMYLCASSTLGGATAYEQYFGPGTRLTVT.